This TCR beta chain was captured by sequencing in a study of PD-L1 blockade in urothelial cancer. About the research overall: Prior chemotherapy ranged from 0 to 3 regimens per patient. Blood underwent analysis 3 weeks (second dose) and 6 weeks after treatment began.

The ends lost 1 base at V and 5 bases at J; junction bases unmatched: 3. CDR1 and CDR2 (germline): SGHVS, FNYEAQ. The CDR3 length is 14 residues. This clone was seen a handful of times. Time point denoted: peripheral blood 6 weeks after treatment start. PCRs were each spiked with synthetic TCR analog templates. Generated by immunoSEQ multiplex PCR, the TCRdb table keeps only in-frame clones and is missing some. The top ten clones hold 1.7% of a sample with some 120,000 clones, roughly 90% of them seen once. This clonotype was obtained from a man aged 55 to 69 with urothelial cancer. The source was PBMCs, collected around atezolizumab (anti-PD-L1) treatment. The V call is TRBV7-6, the J call TRBJ2-3; 7 positions agree with TRBD2. CDR3 residues: CASSLGGGGDTQYF. The CDR3 bases are TGTGCCAGCAGCTTAGGCGGGGGTGGAGATACGCAGTATTTT.